A single sample is the source of the 28 T cell receptor beta chains below, sequenced in a study of blood T cell repertoires in COVID-19. Sequencing used immunoSEQ multiplex PCR; TCRdb keeps in-frame clones, though not all of them. This table has approximately 140,000 clones, 80% to 90% appearing once. The specimen was peripheral blood. All receptors derive from a man in his 70s with acute or convalescent COVID-19.

This chain joins TRBV2 and TRBJ2-2; D uncertain. CDR1 is SNHLY, CDR2 FYNNEI, per germline. V was clipped by 2 bases and J by 6 bases, with 4 bases between them. The CDR3 runs to 12 residues. The CDR3 nucleotides read TGTGCCAGCAGTGAACGGGCCGGGGAGCTGTTTTTT. Protein product: CASSERAGELFF.

V gene TRBV12-5 combines with J gene TRBJ2-1; 11 positions match TRBD2. V dropped 0 bases and J dropped 7; count of bases not matched to a gene: 5. Germline CDR1 LGHNT, CDR2 FRNRAP. The CDR3 loop spans 16 amino acids. The CDR3 protein is CASGLVTTSGSNEQFF. The CDR3 DNA reads as TGTGCTAGTGGTTTGGTAACAACTAGCGGGAGTAATGAGCAGTTCTTC.

The chain employs TRBV7-2 and TRBJ1-1; 9 bases map to TRBD1. V trimming: 3 bases; J trimming: 1 base; junction bases outside the gene matches: 12. The germline V gene has CDR1 SGHTA and CDR2 FQGNSA. The CDR3 runs to 18 residues. The CDR3 is CASSFERTGAPGNTEAFF. The CDR3 DNA sequence: TGTGCCAGCAGCTTCGAGAGGACAGGGGCGCCGGGGAACACTGAAGCTTTCTTT. Combining the CDR3 with reference TRBV7-2 and TRBJ1-1 gives the whole variable domain GAGVSQSPSNKVTEKGKDVELRCDPISGHTALYWYRQSLGQGLEFLIYFQGNSAPDKSGLPSDRFSAERTGGSVSTLTIQRTQQEDSAVYLCASSFERTGAPGNTEAFFGQGTRLTVV.

This clone was detected a few times. This chain links TRBV18 with TRBJ1-5, with 7 bases that match TRBD1. CDR1 and CDR2 from the germline V gene are KGHSH and LQKENI. The J segment lost 3 bases and the V segment lost 3 bases, leaving 2 bases of the junction unmatched. The CDR3 contains 14 residues. The CDR3 loop is CASSPGQYNQPQHF. The CDR3 DNA is TGTGCCAGCTCACCGGGACAGTACAATCAGCCCCAGCATTTT.

The chain is built from TRBV5-1 and TRBJ2-4, with 10 bases fitting TRBD2. Germline assignment: CDR1 SGHRS and CDR2 YFSETQ. Trimming at V came to 5 bases and at J to 8 bases, leaving 16 bases not matched to a gene. The CDR3 covers 17 residues. The CDR3 DNA follows: TGCGCCAGCAGTCCGGGCGGTCTAGCGGGAGTCTCAGACATTCAGTACTTC. This encodes CASSPGGLAGVSDIQYF.

This sequence joins TRBV5-5 and TRBJ2-5; no reliable D call. The CDR3 loop spans 13 amino acids. Trimming cost V 3 bases and J 4 bases, with 10 bases left between them. Per germline, CDR1 SGHKS and CDR2 YYEKEE (reference sequence). CDR3 in amino acids: CASSSMPGETQYF. The CDR3 DNA reads TGTGCCAGCAGCTCGATGCCCGGAGAGACCCAGTACTTC.

The chain is built from TRBV7-6 and TRBJ2-7; 14 bases map to TRBD2. V shed 5 bases, J shed 6 bases, and the junction held 9 bases outside the gene matches. The CDR3 totals 16 residues. Germline CDR1 and CDR2: SGHVS and FNYEAQ. CDR3 coding DNA: TGTGCCAGCAGCCTCCGACTAGCGGGAGGGAACGGCGAGCAGTACTTC. Encoded protein: CASSLRLAGGNGEQYF.

The chain recombines TRBV5-1 with TRBJ2-5; tentatively, D is TRBD2 (6 bases). The germline CDR1 and CDR2 sequences are SGHRS and YFSETQ. V lost 5 bases, J lost 0 bases, and 14 bases lay in between. The length of the CDR3 is 15 residues. The CDR3 sequence: CASSYRTGDQETQYF. DNA for the CDR3: TGCGCCAGCAGTTATCGGACGGGGGACCAAGAGACCCAGTACTTC.

J is TRBJ1-1 and V is TRBV19; D ambiguous. Deletions cut 2 bases from V and 5 bases from J, with 12 bases between. The CDR3 totals 14 residues. Germline lookup yields CDR1 LNHDA and CDR2 SQIVND (reference sequence). CDR3 amino acids: CASSITPGRTEAFF. The CDR3 DNA reads TGTGCCAGTAGTATAACTCCCGGGAGGACTGAAGCTTTCTTT.

The rearrangement joins TRBV20-1 to TRBJ2-5; D is possibly TRBD2 (6 bases). In germline, CDR1 is DFQATT, CDR2 SNEGSKA (reference sequence). The CDR3 runs to 14 residues. The V end lost 3 bases, the J end lost 4 bases, and 15 bases lay between the germline ends. CDR3 region: CSASHPGGLETQYF. Written as DNA, the CDR3 is TGCAGTGCTAGTCACCCAGGAGGGTTAGAGACCCAGTACTTC.

The chain has TRBV7-2 and TRBJ2-5; 7 nucleotides agree with TRBD1. After removal of 5 bases from V and 2 bases from J, the junction contained 11 bases not matched to a gene. CDR1 is SGHTA, CDR2 FQGNSA, per germline. This CDR3 has 16 residues. Here the CDR3 reads CASSTLKGAAQETQYF. The DNA of the CDR3 is TGTGCCAGCAGCACACTAAAGGGGGCTGCACAAGAGACCCAGTACTTC.

The V and J genes are TRBV30 and TRBJ1-5; D is unresolved. CDR1 and CDR2 from the germline V gene are GTSNPN and SVGIG (reference sequence). There are 12 residues in the CDR3. Trimming stripped 5 bases from V and 1 base from J, with 6 bases between. CDR3 sequence: CAWGQSNQPQHF. CDR3 sequence (DNA): TGTGCCTGGGGGCAGAGCAATCAGCCCCAGCATTTT.

The chain links TRBV28 to TRBJ2-7, with TRBD1 matching 7 bases. This CDR3 region has 15 residues. Germline CDR1 and CDR2: MDHEN and SYDVKM. V lost 6 bases and J lost 7; bases outside the gene matches: 15. The CDR3 DNA reads TGTGCCAGCAGCCCAAGCACGACAGGGCTTGGAGAGCAGTACTTC. Protein: CASSPSTTGLGEQYF.

The V call is TRBV5-5, the J call TRBJ1-5, with no clear D. The CDR3 is made up of 13 amino acids. Deletions cut 1 base from V and 3 bases from J, with 5 bases between. CDR1 and CDR2 (germline): SGHKS, YYEKEE (reference sequence). Written as DNA, the CDR3 is TGTGCCAGCAGCTTGCAGGTCAATCAGCCCCAGCATTTT. Protein: CASSLQVNQPQHF.

CDR3 in DNA: TGCAGTGCTAGTATTGCGGGTCCAGATACGCAGTATTTT. This gives the protein CSASIAGPDTQYF. V is TRBV20-1 and J is TRBJ2-3; tentatively, D is TRBD2 (5 bases). The CDR3 totals 13 residues. CDR1 is DFQATT, CDR2 SNEGSKA, per germline (reference sequence). V dropped 3 bases and J dropped 4 bases, with 11 bases sitting between them.

The chain combines TRBV28 with TRBJ1-5; no reliable D call. The CDR3 spans 14 residues. CDR1 and CDR2 (germline): MDHEN, SYDVKM. Trimming removed 7 bases from V and 0 bases from J, with 10 bases in between. CDR3 nucleotide sequence: TGTGCCAGCACCGGGGAGAATAGCAATCAGCCCCAGCATTTT. Amino acid sequence: CASTGENSNQPQHF.

This clone was detected only once. The J gene is TRBJ2-1, the V gene TRBV9, with 9 bases matching TRBD1. Germline V gives CDR1 SGDLS, CDR2 YYNGEE. V lost 4 bases to trimming and J lost 4 bases; unmatched junction nucleotides: 9. This CDR3 is 16 amino acids long. The CDR3 reads CASSPSPGQGYNEQFF. CDR3 in DNA: TGTGCCAGCAGCCCCTCCCCGGGACAGGGATACAATGAGCAGTTCTTC.

The V gene is TRBV6-6, the J gene TRBJ1-2; 12 nucleotides match TRBD1. Germline values: CDR1 MNHNY, CDR2 SVGAGI (reference sequence). The CDR3 runs 15 residues. V was clipped by 0 bases and J by 8 bases; unmatched bases: 4. Here the CDR3 reads CASSYSGQGANGYTF. CDR3 coding DNA: TGTGCCAGCAGTTACTCGGGACAGGGGGCAAACGGCTACACCTTC.

The V call is TRBV30, the J call TRBJ1-4, with no clear D. Germline CDR1 GTSNPN, CDR2 SVGIG (reference sequence). V was cut by 2 bases and J by 8 bases, with 15 bases left in between. The CDR3 consists of 14 residues. Here the CDR3 DNA reads TGTGCCTGGAGTTCGGGAGGGCTCAGAGAAAAACTGTTTTTT. Amino acid sequence: CAWSSGGLREKLFF.

The genes are TRBV24-1 and TRBJ1-4; D ambiguous. This CDR3 region has 15 residues. Germline CDR1 reads KGHDR; CDR2 reads SFDVKD. The V end lost 4 bases, the J end lost 3 bases, and 11 bases lay between the germline ends. CDR3 residues: CATSESGLPNEKLFF. The DNA of the CDR3 is TGTGCCACCAGTGAGTCAGGTTTGCCTAATGAAAAACTGTTTTTT.

A few counts support this clone. The J gene is TRBJ1-1, the V gene TRBV6-2 or TRBV6-3, with 10 positions matching TRBD1. The germline V gene encodes CDR1 MNHEY and CDR2 SVGEGT. The V and J ends lost 5 bases and 7 bases, in that order; junction bases with no gene match: 4. The CDR3 extends over 13 amino acids. CDR3 in DNA: TGTGCCAGCAGTGACAGGGGGCGAGTTGAAGCTTTCTTT. Translation: CASSDRGRVEAFF.

V gene TRBV7-2 combines with J gene TRBJ2-2, with TRBD1 as a possible D gene (6 bases). The CDR3 has 14 amino acids. The V end was cut by 8 bases, the J end by 7 bases, with 17 bases between. Germline loops: CDR1 SGHTA, CDR2 FQGNSA. The CDR3 sequence is CASEVGTFSGELFF. The CDR3 DNA reads TGTGCCAGCGAGGTGGGGACATTTAGCGGGGAGCTGTTTTTT. Full variable domain (rest looked up from reference TRBV7-2 and TRBJ2-2): GAGVSQSPSNKVTEKGKDVELRCDPISGHTALYWYRQSLGQGLEFLIYFQGNSAPDKSGLPSDRFSAERTGGSVSTLTIQRTQQEDSAVYLCASEVGTFSGELFFGEGSRLTVL.

Only one count was recorded for this clone. CDR3 amino acids: CASSYSHNYGYTF. The CDR3 nucleotides are TGTGCCAGCAGTTACTCACATAACTATGGCTACACCTTC. This chain uses TRBV6-2 or TRBV6-3 with TRBJ1-2; no reliable D call. The CDR3 is 13 residues long. Germline assignment: CDR1 MNHEY and CDR2 SVGEGT. V gave up 0 bases and J gave up 1 base, with 3 bases separating them.

The rearrangement links TRBV7-8 to TRBJ2-4, with D possibly TRBD2 on 6 matching bases. The V and J ends lost 0 bases and 1 base respectively, with 10 bases between them. The CDR3 runs 16 residues. CDR1 is SGHVS, CDR2 FQNEAQ, per germline. CDR3 nucleotides: TGTGCCAGCAGCTTAGCTGGCGGGATGGCCAAAAACATTCAGTACTTC. It specifies CASSLAGGMAKNIQYF.

The chain recombines TRBV5-1 with TRBJ1-3, with D maybe TRBD1 (6 bases). The ends were cut back, 6 bases at V and 0 bases at J, with 13 bases in the middle. This CDR3 spans 15 amino acids. The germline CDR1 and CDR2 sequences are SGHRS and YFSETQ. CDR3 bases: TGCGCCAGCACCCGAACAGGGAGCTCTGGAAACACCATATATTTT. Its protein product is CASTRTGSSGNTIYF.

The chain couples TRBV6-2 or TRBV6-3 to TRBJ2-5, with 10 positions matching TRBD2. This CDR3 has 17 residues. CDR1 and CDR2 from the germline V gene are MNHEY and SVGEGT. After removal of 0 bases from V and 2 bases from J, the junction contained 6 bases not matched to a gene. The CDR3 DNA is TGTGCCAGCAGTTACTCTCTGCTAGCGGGAGCTCAAGAGACCCAGTACTTC. Its protein is CASSYSLLAGAQETQYF.

The chain is built from TRBV7-8 and TRBJ1-5; D remains ambiguous. V was pared by 1 base and J by 3 bases, with 10 bases between. Per the germline V gene, CDR1 is SGHVS and CDR2 is FQNEAQ. The CDR3 spans 15 residues. The CDR3 is CASSLEAGYNQPQHF. CDR3 DNA: TGTGCCAGCAGCTTAGAGGCGGGTTACAATCAGCCCCAGCATTTT.

J is TRBJ2-5 and V is TRBV5-4; 7 bases are a match to TRBD2. This CDR3 spans 16 amino acids. CDR1 is SGHNT, CDR2 YYREEE, per germline (reference sequence). J gave up 0 bases and V 0 bases, and 5 bases lay outside the gene matches. This CDR3 reads CASSLGLAANQETQYF. The CDR3, as DNA: TGTGCCAGCAGCTTGGGTCTAGCGGCGAACCAAGAGACCCAGTACTTC.